The 2 T cell receptor beta chains in this list originate from one sample, sequenced in a study of Ad26.COV2.S vaccination and SARS-CoV-2 variants. The treatment denotes: some 20 received Ad26.COV2.S at low or high dose, single or two shots; five or six received placebo; per-sample allocation not given. Sample collection was performed on day 63 after the first vaccine or placebo injection. Repertoires were generated with immunoSEQ multiplex PCR, while TCRdb's copy carries only in-frame clones and drops some. The sample includes about 680,000 clones, about 89% seen only once; the top ten take approximately 1.5%. Sequencing used peripheral blood, obtained in a trial of Ad26.COV2.S vaccine versus placebo. The receptors originated from a person aged 18-60 years who received the Ad26.COV2.S COVID-19 vaccine or a placebo.

This clone was seen just once. The chain is built from TRBV5-6 and TRBJ1-1; no definite D call. Germline V CDR1 and CDR2: SGHDT, YYEEEE. V was cut by 2 bases and J by 1 base, with 6 bases left in between. There are 13 residues in the CDR3. CDR3 in DNA: TGTGCCAGCAGCTTTGACCGGAACACTGAAGCTTTCTTT. It encodes CASSFDRNTEAFF.

The chain carries TRBV27 and TRBJ2-3; D unclear. From germline, CDR1 is MNHEY and CDR2 SMNVEV (reference sequence). V was clipped by 6 bases and J by 0 bases, with 13 bases between them. The CDR3 consists of 15 residues. The CDR3 coding sequence is TGTGCCAGCAGAGGTGGGGAATGGAGCACAGATACGCAGTATTTT. As protein: CASRGGEWSTDTQYF.